The clone carrying this T cell receptor beta chain was picked up a small number of times. Reverse transcribing all isolated RNA meant expressed TCRB transcripts were sequenced. Measured with immunoSEQ multiplex PCR; TCRdb has only the in-frame clones, and not every one. Among 150,000 or so clones, roughly 9.1% were seen once, and the ten largest hold over 2%. These data belong to a study of beta chain features in type 1 diabetes. V gave up 0 bases and J gave up 0 bases, with 7 bases separating them. CDR1 is SGHNT and CDR2 is YYREEE in the germline V gene (reference sequence). This CDR3 comprises 15 residues.

The sequenced sample was central memory CD4+ T cells from blood. The clonotype was recovered from a woman aged 18-29 years in good health. The chain is built from TRBV5-4 and TRBJ2-1; the D gene is possibly TRBD2 (6 bases). Here the CDR3 DNA reads TGTGCCAGCAGCTTGGTCGGGGGCTCCTACAATGAGCAGTTCTTC. Translated: CASSLVGGSYNEQFF.